Following are 30 T cell receptor beta chains from one sample sequenced in a study of blood T cell repertoires in COVID-19. Method: immunoSEQ multiplex PCR; TCRdb's copy keeps in-frame clones and lacks some. The sample carries around 200,000 clones, under 85% recorded once. What was sequenced was peripheral blood. The source of these receptors is a human donor in a cohort sampled during active COVID-19.

The chain couples TRBV24-1 to TRBJ2-7; a possible D gene is TRBD2 (6 bases). This CDR3 region has 14 residues. Germline lookup yields CDR1 KGHDR and CDR2 SFDVKD. Deletions cut 0 bases from V and 6 bases from J, with 11 bases between. DNA of the CDR3: TGTGCCACCAGTGATTTGCTGTCGGGACTCGAGCAGTACTTC. It specifies CATSDLLSGLEQYF.

Turning to this clone: The sample has other DNA sequences that encode this CDR3 too. J is TRBJ1-1 and V is TRBV9; 7 bases map to TRBD1. The V and J ends lost 2 bases and 2 bases, in that order; junction bases with no gene match: 3. CDR1 is SGDLS, CDR2 YYNGEE, per germline. CDR3 length: 14 residues. This CDR3 is CASSVGTANTEAFF. CDR3 coding DNA: TGTGCCAGCAGCGTCGGGACAGCAAACACTGAAGCTTTCTTT. The complete variable domain, with remaining parts taken from reference TRBV9 and TRBJ1-1, reads DSGVTQTPKHLITATGQRVTLRCSPRSGDLSVYWYQQSLDQGLQFLIQYYNGEERAKGNILERFSAQQFPDLHSELNLSSLELGDSALYFCASSVGTANTEAFFGQGTRLTVV.

The chain joins TRBV24-1 to TRBJ2-2, with 7 bases aligning to TRBD1. Germline lookup yields CDR1 KGHDR and CDR2 SFDVKD. The length of the CDR3 is 17 residues. V was pared by 4 bases and J by 4 bases, with 11 bases of the junction left unmatched. Here the CDR3 DNA reads TGTGCCACCAGTGACTGGGGACAGAGAGGATCCACCGGGGAGCTGTTTTTT. It encodes CATSDWGQRGSTGELFF.

The chain combines TRBV9 with TRBJ1-2, with a weak D call TRBD1 (5 bases). The V gene's germline CDR1 is SGDLS and CDR2 YYNGEE. The CDR3 is 13 amino acids. Trimming removed 4 bases from V and 6 bases from J, with 13 bases in between. CDR3 nucleotide sequence: TGTGCCAGCAGCCCCCGGACATTAGATGGCTACACCTTC. Protein product: CASSPRTLDGYTF.

The J gene is TRBJ2-1, the V gene TRBV27, with 8 bases lining up with TRBD1. V lost 5 bases to trimming and J lost 8 bases; unmatched junction nucleotides: 8. CDR3 size: 14 residues. Germline CDR1 reads MNHEY; CDR2 reads SMNVEV (reference sequence). The CDR3 loop is CASSIIPGGHEQFF. Here the CDR3 DNA reads TGTGCCAGCAGTATAATTCCAGGGGGCCATGAGCAGTTCTTC.

The chain has TRBV2 and TRBJ2-7; 10 bases are a match to TRBD1. CDR3 size: 14 residues. The J segment lost 3 bases and the V segment lost 4 bases, leaving 3 bases of the junction unmatched. Germline loops: CDR1 SNHLY, CDR2 FYNNEI. In DNA form, the CDR3 reads TGTGCCAGCAGTGCCCGGGACAGGGGCTACGAGCAGTACTTC. Its translation is CASSARDRGYEQYF.

The chain uses TRBV7-6 and TRBJ2-2; D is perhaps TRBD1 (5 bases). Between the trimmed V and J ends, which lost 4 bases and 1 base, there was a span of 13 bases. This CDR3 comprises 16 residues. The V gene's germline CDR1 is SGHVS and CDR2 FNYEAQ. CDR3 sequence (DNA): TGTGCCAGCAGCTCTCTCGGCCAGGGGAACACCGGGGAGCTGTTTTTT. Translated: CASSSLGQGNTGELFF.

V and J are TRBV6-4 and TRBJ1-5; unclear D gene. Germline CDR1 MRHNA, CDR2 SNTAGT. This CDR3 spans 13 amino acids. The V end lost 6 bases, the J end lost 0 bases, and 6 bases lay between the germline ends. DNA for the CDR3: TGTGCCAGCAGCGTATATAGCAATCAGCCCCAGCATTTT. It is translated as CASSVYSNQPQHF.

This clone was recorded once. The chain has TRBV5-5 and TRBJ2-7; weak D call: TRBD1 (5 bases). Germline V CDR1 and CDR2: SGHKS, YYEKEE (reference sequence). V was trimmed by 2 bases and J by 1 base, leaving 13 bases between them. This CDR3 has 15 amino acids. The chain's CDR3 is CASSFVSGISYEQYF. The CDR3 nucleotides are TGTGCCAGCAGCTTCGTCTCAGGGATTTCCTACGAGCAGTACTTC. Complete variable domain (other parts from reference TRBV5-5 and TRBJ2-7): DAGVTQSPTHLIKTRGQQVTLRCSPISGHKSVSWYQQVLGQGPQFIFQYYEKEERGRGNFPDRFSARQFPNYSSELNVNALLLGDSALYLCASSFVSGISYEQYFGPGTRLTVT.

The CDR3 loop is CASSQWTGGTDTQYF. CDR3 nucleotides: TGTGCCAGCAGCCAATGGACAGGGGGCACAGATACGCAGTATTTT. The genes are TRBV3-1 (or the pseudogene TRBV3-2) and TRBJ2-3, with TRBD1 identical over 9 bases. The V gene's germline CDR1 is LGHDT and CDR2 YNNKEL (reference sequence). This CDR3 contains 15 residues. V lost 2 bases, J lost 1 base, and 1 base stayed unmatched.

The V gene is TRBV27, the J gene TRBJ1-1, with D tentatively TRBD1 (5 bases). The V end lost 4 bases, the J end lost 5 bases, and 20 bases lay between the germline ends. Germline lookup yields CDR1 MNHEY and CDR2 SMNVEV (reference sequence). This CDR3 contains 16 residues. CDR3 sequence: CASSSGKARVQTEAFF. The DNA of the CDR3 is TGTGCCAGCAGTTCAGGCAAGGCCAGGGTGCAAACTGAAGCTTTCTTT.

On this clone itself: Other DNA sequences in the sample encode the same CDR3. The genes are TRBV7-2 and TRBJ2-1; D may be TRBD1 (6 bases). Trimming left V 0 bases short and J 4 bases short, with 10 bases between. CDR3 length: 15 amino acids. The V gene's germline CDR1 is SGHTA and CDR2 FQGNSA. The CDR3 nucleotides read TGTGCCAGCAGCTTAGCGACAGGAGGATACAATGAGCAGTTCTTC. Protein sequence: CASSLATGGYNEQFF.

This clone was observed a few times. The chain uses TRBV30 and TRBJ2-7, with D perhaps matching TRBD1 (5 bases). CDR3 length equals 12 residues. Trimming shortened V by 3 bases and J by 6 bases, and 12 bases separated the two germline ends. Per the germline V gene, CDR1 is GTSNPN and CDR2 is SVGIG (reference sequence). DNA of the CDR3: TGTGCCTGGAGCCAGGGCGTAAGCGAGCAGTACTTC. This translates into CAWSQGVSEQYF.

V gene TRBV5-1 combines with J gene TRBJ1-2, with TRBD1 matching over 8 bases. Germline-derived CDR1 and CDR2 are SGHRS and YFSETQ. With 4 bases clipped from V and 1 base from J, the junction kept 6 bases outside the gene matches. This CDR3 is 15 amino acids long. CDR3 in DNA: TGCGCCAGCAGCCTGGGACAGGCCGTTAACTATGGCTACACCTTC. It encodes CASSLGQAVNYGYTF.

About this clone: Its ends do not fully match the called genes, so a read error is possible. V gene TRBV20-1 combines with J gene TRBJ2-1; D is ambiguous. The CDR3 sequence is 8 residues long. Germline-derived CDR1 and CDR2 are DFQATT and SNEGSKA (reference sequence). The chain's CDR3 is CSARDGLF. Here the CDR3 DNA reads TGCAGTGCTAGAGATGGCCTCTTC.

This clone appeared once. This chain uses TRBV5-1 with TRBJ1-1; the match to TRBD1 covers 10 bases. J lost 0 bases, V lost 0 bases, and 8 bases had no gene match. The CDR3 has 18 amino acids. Germline V gene lookup returns CDR1 SGHRS and CDR2 YFSETQ. CDR3 in DNA: TGCGCCAGCAGCTTGGTGGGACAGGGGTCTGACATGAACACTGAAGCTTTCTTT. Its protein is CASSLVGQGSDMNTEAFF. The complete variable domain, with remaining parts taken from reference TRBV5-1 and TRBJ1-1, reads KAGVTQTPRYLIKTRGQQVTLSCSPISGHRSVSWYQQTPGQGLQFLFEYFSETQRNKGNFPGRFSGRQFSNSRSEMNVSTLELGDSALYLCASSLVGQGSDMNTEAFFGQGTRLTVV.

The chain joins TRBV29-1 to TRBJ1-1, with D tentatively TRBD1 (6 bases). Germline values: CDR1 SQVTM, CDR2 ANQGSEA. V lost 8 bases, J lost 2 bases, and 18 bases lay in between. The CDR3 is 14 residues long. The CDR3 bases are TGCAGCTGCTGGGGGGGCGGGGGCAACACTGAAGCTTTCTTT. Translating it yields CSCWGGGGNTEAFF.

In regard to this clone: At one of its ends the junction is not consistent with the germline gene, which may arise from a read error. The chain uses TRBV2 and TRBJ1-2; 7 nucleotides align to TRBD1. Per germline, CDR1 SNHLY and CDR2 FYNNEI. This CDR3 is built from 14 residues. Here the CDR3 DNA reads TGTGCCAGCAATGAACAGGGGCTTAACTATGGCTACACCTTC. It encodes CASNEQGLNYGYTF.

This chain connects TRBV7-9 to TRBJ1-2; TRBD1 matches 7 bases. With V trimmed by 5 bases and J by 1 base, 7 bases remained unmatched. The CDR3 covers 15 residues. Germline CDR1 is SEHNR and CDR2 is FQNEAQ (reference sequence). The CDR3 DNA reads TGTGCCAGCAGCCCTACAGGGGCATTTAACTATGGCTACACCTTC. Its translation is CASSPTGAFNYGYTF.

V is TRBV25-1 and J is TRBJ2-1, with TRBD1 matching over 11 bases. The CDR3 has 14 amino acids. The germline V gene has CDR1 MGHDK and CDR2 SYGVNS. Losses at the gene ends were 4 bases for V and 8 bases for J; bases not matched to a gene: 4. CDR3 sequence (DNA): TGTGCCAGCAGTGGGGGACAGGGGGTGCATGAGCAGTTCTTC. Protein sequence: CASSGGQGVHEQFF. Drawing the rest from reference TRBV25-1 and TRBJ2-1, the complete variable domain is EADIYQTPRYLVIGTGKKITLECSQTMGHDKMYWYQQDPGMELHLIHYSYGVNSTEKGDLSSESTVSRIRTEHFPLTLESARPSHTSQYLCASSGGQGVHEQFFGPGTRLTVL.

This chain connects TRBV5-4 to TRBJ2-7, with 7 bases fitting TRBD2. Germline loops: CDR1 SGHNT, CDR2 YYREEE (reference sequence). This CDR3 is built from 16 residues. Trimming cost V 4 bases and J 0 bases; bases outside gene matches: 10. The CDR3 is CASSRDGTTGSYEQYF. The CDR3, as DNA: TGTGCCAGCAGCCGAGACGGGACTACTGGCTCCTACGAGCAGTACTTC.

This chain links TRBV23-1 with TRBJ2-7; D gene unclear. TRBV23-1 is marked as an open reading frame, function uncertain. V lost 4 bases and J 4 bases, leaving 5 bases between the germline ends. The CDR3 has 11 residues. CDR3 region: CASSPLYEQYF. In nucleotides, the CDR3 is TGCGCCAGCAGTCCTTTGTACGAGCAGTACTTC.

A single count supports this clone. The rearrangement uses TRBV7-9 and TRBJ1-1; 7 nucleotides line up with TRBD1. CDR1 SEHNR and CDR2 FQNEAQ come from the germline V gene (reference sequence). This CDR3 contains 16 residues. The J segment lost 0 bases and the V segment lost 5 bases, leaving 9 bases of the junction unmatched. The CDR3 sequence: CASSPGTADMNTEAFF. CDR3 sequence (DNA): TGTGCCAGCAGCCCTGGGACAGCAGACATGAACACTGAAGCTTTCTTT. The entire variable domain, with the rest obtained from reference TRBV7-9 and TRBJ1-1, is as follows: DTGVSQNPRHKITKRGQNVTFRCDPISEHNRLYWYRQTLGQGPEFLTYFQNEAQLEKSRLLSDRFSAERPKGSFSTLEIQRTEQGDSAMYLCASSPGTADMNTEAFFGQGTRLTVV.

J is TRBJ2-5 and V is TRBV5-4; TRBD2 matches at 13 bases. CDR3 length equals 16 residues. V trimming: 1 base; J trimming: 4 bases; junction bases outside the gene matches: 4. Germline CDR1 and CDR2: SGHNT and YYREEE (reference sequence). The CDR3 is CASSLTGLAGLETQYF. In DNA form, the CDR3 reads TGTGCCAGCAGCTTGACGGGACTAGCGGGGCTAGAGACCCAGTACTTC.

This rearrangement joins TRBV4-1 to TRBJ2-1; 8 bases line up with TRBD2. The germline gives CDR1 MGHRA, CDR2 YSYEKL. V was pared by 0 bases and J by 4 bases, with 5 bases of the junction left unmatched. The CDR3 contains 16 residues. In nucleotides, the CDR3 is TGCGCCAGCAGCCAAGAAGGGCGGGGGGCATACAATGAGCAGTTCTTC. It codes for CASSQEGRGAYNEQFF.

V usage is TRBV2 and J usage is TRBJ1-2; D may be TRBD1 (5 bases). Trimming took 6 bases from V and 8 from J, leaving 16 bases between them. The CDR3 spans 13 residues. CDR1 is SNHLY and CDR2 is FYNNEI in the germline V gene. The CDR3 region has the DNA TGTGCCAGCAGCCTCGACAGTTCAGGGGGCTACACCTTC. This sequence encodes CASSLDSSGGYTF. Full variable domain (rest looked up from reference TRBV2 and TRBJ1-2): EPEVTQTPSHQVTQMGQEVILRCVPISNHLYFYWYRQILGQKVEFLVSFYNNEISEKSEIFDDQFSVERPDGSNFTLKIRSTKLEDSAMYFCASSLDSSGGYTFGSGTRLTVV.

The CDR3 loop is CSVEGTGQGSSYEQYF. The CDR3 nucleotides are TGCAGCGTTGAAGGTACGGGACAGGGAAGCTCCTACGAGCAGTACTTC. The gene calls are TRBV29-1 and TRBJ2-7; TRBD1 aligns across 9 bases. The J segment lost 0 bases and the V segment lost 1 base, leaving 7 bases of the junction unmatched. The CDR3 contains 16 residues. CDR1 is SQVTM and CDR2 is ANQGSEA in the germline V gene.

The CDR3 bases are TGTGCCAGCAGTCCTGCGCCCGTGATAACACAGAGCTCCTATAATTCACCCCTCCACTTT. Encoded protein: CASSPAPVITQSSYNSPLHF. The genes are TRBV27 and TRBJ1-6; D is unclear. CDR1 and CDR2 from the germline V gene are MNHEY and SMNVEV (reference sequence). This CDR3 spans 20 amino acids. V was clipped by 5 bases and J by 0 bases, with 23 bases between them.

The V gene is TRBV20-1, the J gene TRBJ2-7, with 9 nucleotides matching TRBD2. Germline V gene sequence: CDR1 DFQATT, CDR2 SNEGSKA (reference sequence). Unmatched junction bases numbered 12, after V lost 3 bases and J lost 0 bases. This CDR3 is built from 17 residues. The CDR3 nucleotides are TGCAGTGCTAGTAGAATCTCAAGCGGGGGGCCCTCCTACGAGCAGTACTTC. Protein: CSASRISSGGPSYEQYF.

The chain has TRBV5-1 and TRBJ2-7; 7 positions agree with TRBD2. The CDR3 has 16 residues. The junction had 6 bases not matched to a gene; V was cut back by 0 bases and J by 0 bases. Germline-derived CDR1 and CDR2 are SGHRS and YFSETQ. CDR3 DNA sequence: TGCGCCAGCAGCTTGGGAGCTAGCGGCCACTCCTACGAGCAGTACTTC. Protein sequence: CASSLGASGHSYEQYF.